Here is one TCR beta chain with its context. Its antigen is as yet unknown. This sample was taken from a study of graft-versus-host responses after intestinal transplantation. Across the whole study: Multivisceral, liver-intestinal, or isolated intestinal transplants were received by the recipients. Anti-thymocyte globulin induction preceded two to four years of tacrolimus and steroid maintenance in all recipients.

Clones were read by immunoSEQ multiplex PCR, and TCRdb kept only the in-frame ones, dropping some. The sample lists 95,000 to 110,000 clones, more than 85% occurring once. Germline assignment: CDR1 SEHNR and CDR2 FQNEAQ (reference sequence). The CDR3 contains 15 residues. The V gene end was trimmed by 5 bases and the J gene end by 4 bases; junction bases not matched to a gene: 4. Findings and caveats of the study: Among circulating GvH clones, peak levels were associated with early post-transplant declines in HvG clones. Recipient marrow contained GvH clones, some of which appeared first in ileum or blood.

The V and J genes are TRBV7-9 and TRBJ2-3, with 12 bases aligning to TRBD2. The material was unstimulated CD4+ T cells sorted from spleen or lymph node cells, obtained before intestinal transplant. The clonotype comes from a human donor who received an intestinal transplant. The CDR3 DNA sequence: TGTGCCAGCAGCCTTCTAGCGGGAGGGGCAGATACGCAGTATTTT. Protein sequence: CASSLLAGGADTQYF.